This T cell receptor beta chain was observed in a study of blood T cell repertoires in COVID-19. Clones were sequenced by immunoSEQ multiplex PCR, and TCRdb holds only the in-frame ones, with some missing. The data contain a few hundred thousand clones, 85% to 90% of them singletons. Seattle patient enrollment occurred during active infection, with longitudinal follow-up thereafter. V trimming: 3 bases; J trimming: 4 bases; junction bases outside the gene matches: 22. CDR3 size: 21 residues. Germline V gene lookup returns CDR1 WNHNN and CDR2 SYGVQD (reference sequence). The chain joins TRBV10-1 to TRBJ1-1; 11 bases are a match to TRBD1. This TCR was recovered from a woman in her 50s with COVID-19, enrolled during active disease. The sequencing input was peripheral blood. The CDR3 sequence: CASSDVIWVGTGGARGTEAFF. The CDR3, as DNA: TGCGCCAGCAGTGATGTAATATGGGTCGGGACAGGGGGAGCGAGAGGCACTGAAGCTTTCTTT.